Listed below are T cell receptor beta chains from one sample, sequenced in a study of T cells expressing NK-cell markers. From the 5' RACE reads, TCRdb lists one entry per CDR3 protein and no DNA. Here the sample table reports about 550,000 distinct CDR3 sequences. Specimen: blood T cells: a sorted CD56 or NKG2C T cell subset, CD4+ or CD8+ T cells, or bulk PBMC T cells (not recorded which). These receptor sequences come from a man between 18 and 29 years old in good health. Each CDR3 is given with its conserved first and last residue.

TRBV4-2,TRBJ2-2,CASSQDKGVNTGELFF
TRBV7-2,TRBJ1-4,CASSLSGRVLNEKLFF
TRBV12-3/TRBV12-4,TRBJ2-1,CASSLGLAGVNEQFF
TRBV6-5,TRBJ1-3,CASSYSYPSSGNTIYF
TRBV6-1,TRBJ2-3,CASSLNQRTTDTQYF
TRBV7-9,TRBJ2-1,CASSRGLAGWYEQFF
TRBV3-1,TRBJ1-1,CASSQVRTGENTEAFF
TRBV7-9,TRBJ2-5,CASSLRLAGRETQYF
TRBV20-1,TRBJ1-1,CSATLDTNTEAFF
TRBV7-8,TRBJ2-1,CASSSPGLARTYNEQFF
TRBV29-1,TRBJ2-1,CSVRGGDIAPSEQFF
TRBV6-2/TRBV6-3,TRBJ2-4,CASSYASGKHLAKNIQYF
TRBV12-3/TRBV12-4,TRBJ1-6,CASSLSTGRDSPLHF
TRBV7-2,TRBJ2-7,CASSGGRGDEQYF
TRBV3-1,TRBJ2-7,CASSQAWGATYEQYF
TRBV12-3/TRBV12-4,TRBJ2-1,CASSLVALEQFF
TRBV5-4,TRBJ2-5,CASRTLSGNQETQYF
TRBV7-8,TRBJ2-7,CASSRLSGTYEQYF
TRBV12-3/TRBV12-4,TRBJ1-2,CASSPQGEQGYGYTF
TRBV12-3/TRBV12-4,TRBJ2-3,CASSPLAGAGTQYF
TRBV28,TRBJ1-4,CASSGTDKSEKLFF
TRBV7-2,TRBJ2-7,CASSRGGGTPYEQYF
TRBV27,TRBJ2-6,CASSPIGNSGANVLTF
TRBV19,TRBJ2-1,CASSISAGVHEQFF
TRBV4-2,TRBJ2-3,CASSQDWASGRGTDTQYF
TRBV5-1,TRBJ2-4,CASSRGQIGNIQYF
TRBV4-1,TRBJ2-6,CASSQEWGPISSGANVLTF
TRBV7-2,TRBJ2-3,CASSFGQRKADTQYF